What follows are 10 T cell receptor beta chains derived from one specimen sequenced in a study of blood T cell repertoires in COVID-19. TCRdb keeps only in-frame clones here, not all; method: immunoSEQ multiplex PCR. The table records under 120,000 clones, roughly 85% of them present only once. Sequenced input: peripheral blood. The receptors shown here come from a human donor in a cohort sampled during active COVID-19.

The rearrangement uses TRBV6-4 and TRBJ2-5; tentative D call: TRBD2 (7 bases). Trimming pared 7 bases from V and 4 bases from J, leaving 19 bases between. Germline CDR1 is MRHNA and CDR2 is SNTAGT. This CDR3 region has 15 residues. DNA of the CDR3: TGTGCCAGCACCCTAGCGGACAGTCCCCCAGAGACCCAGTACTTC. Protein sequence: CASTLADSPPETQYF.

In its sample, this clone was seen once. The chain is built from TRBV4-1 and TRBJ2-5, with 10 bases identical to TRBD2. The CDR3 is made up of 15 amino acids. Germline loops: CDR1 MGHRA, CDR2 YSYEKL. V lost 1 base and J lost 5; bases outside the gene matches: 4. The CDR3 spells CASSQVLAGEETQYF. CDR3 in DNA: TGCGCCAGCAGCCAAGTTCTAGCGGGAGAGGAGACCCAGTACTTC.

The genes are TRBV28 and TRBJ2-3; 8 bases map to TRBD1. In germline, CDR1 is MDHEN, CDR2 SYDVKM. V lost 7 bases to trimming and J lost 4 bases; unmatched junction nucleotides: 10. The CDR3 length is 15 residues. The CDR3 bases are TGTGCCAGCATGAGATTCCAGGGGGCCGCAGATACGCAGTATTTT. It is translated as CASMRFQGAADTQYF.

The genes are TRBV9 and TRBJ2-7; 10 bases line up with TRBD1. With 3 bases clipped from V and 4 bases from J, the junction kept 4 bases outside the gene matches. Germline loops: CDR1 SGDLS, CDR2 YYNGEE. The CDR3 length is 14 residues. CDR3 sequence: CASSGTGGTYEQYF. The CDR3, as DNA: TGTGCCAGCAGCGGGACAGGGGGTACGTACGAGCAGTACTTC.

This rearrangement joins TRBV5-6 to TRBJ1-1; 7 bases match TRBD1. The CDR3 is 15 residues long. V dropped 2 bases and J dropped 1; count of bases not matched to a gene: 5. The germline gives CDR1 SGHDT, CDR2 YYEEEE. The CDR3 DNA reads TGTGCCAGCAGCTTTTATAAGGGGGCGAACACTGAAGCTTTCTTT. Translated, it gives CASSFYKGANTEAFF.

V and J are TRBV9 and TRBJ2-3, with D maybe TRBD2 (5 bases). The germline V gene encodes CDR1 SGDLS and CDR2 YYNGEE. V dropped 0 bases and J dropped 4 bases, with 6 bases sitting between them. The CDR3 covers 13 residues. CDR3 residues: CASSVVGADTQYF. The CDR3 bases are TGTGCCAGCAGCGTAGTCGGGGCAGATACGCAGTATTTT. The full variable domain, in which reference TRBV9 and TRBJ2-3 provide the parts outside the CDR3, is DSGVTQTPKHLITATGQRVTLRCSPRSGDLSVYWYQQSLDQGLQFLIQYYNGEERAKGNILERFSAQQFPDLHSELNLSSLELGDSALYFCASSVVGADTQYFGPGTRLTVL.

Regarding this clone: Other DNA sequences in the same sample also yield this CDR3. CDR3 DNA: TGTGCCAGCAGTTTAGCGAGCTACGAGCAGTACTTC. This gives the protein CASSLASYEQYF. The V gene is TRBV12-3 or TRBV12-4, the J gene TRBJ2-7; unclear D gene. V gave up 0 bases and J gave up 3 bases, with 3 bases separating them. The CDR3 covers 12 residues.

The CDR3 protein is CASSLGGVAGGFEQFF. In DNA, the CDR3 is TGTGCCAGCAGCTTGGGGGGGGTAGCGGGAGGTTTTGAGCAGTTCTTC. The J gene is TRBJ2-1, the V gene TRBV5-4; TRBD2 agrees at 10 bases. CDR3 length equals 16 residues. Germline V gene lookup returns CDR1 SGHNT and CDR2 YYREEE (reference sequence). V was clipped by 0 bases and J by 9 bases; unmatched bases: 9.

The V and J genes are TRBV4-2 and TRBJ2-3; 9 bases line up with TRBD2. Germline trimming cut 0 bases from V and 4 bases from J; bases unmatched to any gene: 5. This CDR3 has 16 residues. CDR1 LGHNA and CDR2 YNFKEQ come from the germline V gene. This chain's CDR3 is CASSQDPSGGSDTQYF. In DNA, the CDR3 is TGTGCCAGCAGCCAAGATCCCAGCGGGGGGTCAGATACGCAGTATTTT.

V and J are TRBV28 and TRBJ1-2; D remains ambiguous. This CDR3 is 15 amino acids long. Trimming removed 5 bases at V and 2 bases at J, with 15 bases between. CDR1 MDHEN and CDR2 SYDVKM come from the germline V gene. The CDR3 loop reads CASSGSGEGNYGYTF. The DNA for the CDR3 is TGTGCCAGCAGTGGTTCCGGGGAGGGCAACTATGGCTACACCTTC.